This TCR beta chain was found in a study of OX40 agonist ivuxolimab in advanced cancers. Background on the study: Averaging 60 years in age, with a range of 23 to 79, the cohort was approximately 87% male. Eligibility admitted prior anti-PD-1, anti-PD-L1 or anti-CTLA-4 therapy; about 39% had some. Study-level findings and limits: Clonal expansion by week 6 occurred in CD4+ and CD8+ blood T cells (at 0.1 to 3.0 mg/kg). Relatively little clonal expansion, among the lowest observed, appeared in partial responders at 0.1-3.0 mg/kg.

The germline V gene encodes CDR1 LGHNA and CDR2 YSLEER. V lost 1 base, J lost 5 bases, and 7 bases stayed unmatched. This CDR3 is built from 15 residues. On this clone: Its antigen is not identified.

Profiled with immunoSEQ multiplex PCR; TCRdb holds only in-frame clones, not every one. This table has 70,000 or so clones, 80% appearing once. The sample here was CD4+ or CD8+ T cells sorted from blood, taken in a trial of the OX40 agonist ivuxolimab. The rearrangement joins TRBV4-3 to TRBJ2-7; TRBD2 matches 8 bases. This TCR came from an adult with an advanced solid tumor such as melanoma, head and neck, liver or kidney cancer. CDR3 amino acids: CASSQGVSGDNEQYF. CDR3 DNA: TGCGCCAGCAGCCAAGGGGTTAGCGGGGACAACGAGCAGTACTTC.